The rows below give T cell receptor beta chains drawn from one sample of a study of shared clonotypes between healthy human individuals. TCRdb's copy holds only in-frame clones and misses some; the assay was immunoSEQ multiplex PCR. The sample contains about 470,000 clones, about 85% of which appear only once. The sequencing sample was made of PBMCs. The receptors shown here come from a woman aged 40 to 49 in good health. Some clones in this sample may be carry-over from other donors' samples. The CDR3 runs from the conserved cysteine through the conserved F or W. A D gene is named only where the DNA matches it firmly. Expanded clones get a size class; other rows say once, few or many, or leave the size out.

D gene,J gene,clone size,V gene,CDR3 length,CDR3 protein,CDR3 DNA
.,TRBJ2-2,many,TRBV18,13,CASSPRDTGELFF,TGTGCCAGCTCACCACGGGACACCGGGGAGCTGTTTTTT
.,TRBJ2-1,.,TRBV19,15,CASSIGGAYWNEQFF,TGTGCCAGTAGTATAGGGGGGGCATATTGGAATGAGCAGTTCTTC
.,TRBJ2-2,.,TRBV5-5,14,CASSIGPNTGELFF,TGTGCCAGCAGCATCGGACCTAACACCGGGGAGCTGTTTTTT
.,TRBJ1-3,.,TRBV14,16,CASSARQVRSGNTIYF,TGTGCCAGCAGCGCTAGACAGGTTCGCTCTGGAAACACCATATATTTT
.,TRBJ1-4,once,TRBV5-6,16,CASSLGDGTVNEKLFF,TGTGCCAGCAGCTTGGGCGACGGGACGGTTAATGAAAAACTGTTTTTT
.,TRBJ2-3,once,TRBV13,14,CASSPGPTADTQYF,TGTGCCAGCAGCCCAGGTCCTACGGCGGATACGCAGTATTTT
TRBD2,TRBJ2-7,.,TRBV10-1,13,CASSIGTSSEQYF,TGCGCCAGCAGTATAGGGACTAGCAGCGAGCAGTACTTC
.,TRBJ1-4,once,TRBV6-1,13,CASSDQGGEKLFF,TGTGCCAGCAGTGACCAGGGAGGAGAAAAACTGTTTTTT
.,TRBJ2-1,.,TRBV11-2,12,CASSPNYNEQFF,TGTGCCAGCAGCCCGAATTACAATGAGCAGTTCTTC
.,TRBJ2-7,.,TRBV30,12,CAWRGESYEQYF,TGTGCCTGGAGGGGGGAGTCCTACGAGCAGTACTTC
.,TRBJ1-2,.,TRBV6-4,15,CASSRDTKNSYGYTF,TGTGCCAGCAGCCGGGACACCAAAAACTCCTATGGCTACACCTTC
TRBD1,TRBJ2-7,.,TRBV19,15,CASSMGWDRVYEQYF,TGTGCCAGTAGTATGGGATGGGACAGGGTCTACGAGCAGTACTTC
TRBD1,TRBJ2-6,.,TRBV5-1,17,CASSSGQGQSGANVLTF,TGCGCCAGCAGCTCGGGACAGGGTCAATCTGGGGCCAACGTCCTGACTTTC
.,TRBJ1-5,.,TRBV28,14,CASGTTGMLQPQHF,TGTGCCAGCGGGACCACAGGGATGCTTCAGCCCCAGCATTTT
.,TRBJ1-2,once,TRBV2,14,CASRPDTGSSGYTF,TGTGCCAGCAGACCTGACACGGGCTCTAGTGGCTACACCTTC
.,TRBJ1-2,.,TRBV15,13,CATSRTSEGGYTF,TGTGCCACCAGCAGGACCTCGGAGGGTGGCTACACCTTC
TRBD2,TRBJ2-1,.,TRBV11-3,16,CASSPSAGGSHNEQFF,TGTGCCAGCAGCCCCTCAGCGGGAGGGTCCCACAATGAGCAGTTCTTC
.,TRBJ2-7,.,TRBV5-6,11,CASSREYEQYF,TGTGCCAGCAGCCGGGAATACGAGCAGTACTTC
.,TRBJ2-7,few,TRBV27,14,CASSFLGRASEQYF,TGTGCCAGCAGTTTTTTAGGGCGAGCCTCCGAGCAGTACTTC
.,TRBJ1-2,.,TRBV7-9,16,CASSLAGGQAHYGYTF,TGTGCCAGCAGCTTAGCGGGGGGTCAGGCGCACTATGGCTACACCTTC
TRBD2,TRBJ2-5,.,TRBV5-1,18,CASSLQAGTPWDQETQYF,TGCGCCAGCAGCTTGCAAGCGGGAACCCCTTGGGACCAAGAGACCCAGTACTTC
TRBD2,TRBJ2-7,.,TRBV2,15,CASSEGLAGVYEQHF,TGTGCCAGCAGTGAAGGACTAGCGGGAGTCTACGAGCAGCACTTC
.,TRBJ2-5,.,TRBV5-4,15,CASSLANEQQETQYF,TGTGCCAGCAGCTTGGCCAACGAACAACAAGAGACCCAGTACTTC
TRBD2,TRBJ2-7,few,TRBV5-5,15,CASSFQREGAYEQYF,TGTGCCAGCAGCTTCCAGCGGGAGGGAGCCTACGAGCAGTACTTT
.,TRBJ2-7,.,TRBV7-9,14,CASSLRGAAYEQYF,TGTGCCAGCAGCTTACGCGGGGCGGCCTACGAGCAGTACTTC
.,TRBJ1-4,.,TRBV2,15,CASRWGGPEAEKLFF,TGTGCCAGCCGGTGGGGGGGTCCGGAGGCTGAAAAACTGTTTTTT
TRBD1,TRBJ2-1,.,TRBV4-3,15,CASSLTGGSYNEQFF,TGCGCCAGCAGCCTCACAGGGGGCTCCTACAATGAGCAGTTCTTC
TRBD1,TRBJ1-1,.,TRBV5-5,14,CASSPGTGATEAFF,TGTGCCAGCAGCCCCGGGACAGGGGCCACTGAAGCTTTCTTT
TRBD1,TRBJ2-7,once,TRBV28,16,CASSLPDRGSSYEQYF,TGTGCCAGCAGTTTACCCGACAGGGGGAGCTCCTACGAGCAGTACTTC
.,TRBJ2-3,.,TRBV7-8,14,CASSLRRGADTQYF,TGTGCCAGCAGCTTACGTAGGGGGGCGGATACGCAGTATTTT
.,TRBJ2-7,.,TRBV5-1,11,CASSLASEQYF,TGCGCCAGCAGCTTGGCGTCCGAGCAGTACTTC
.,TRBJ1-6,.,TRBV5-1,16,CASRKEGNRNNSPLHF,TGCGCCAGCAGAAAAGAAGGGAACAGGAATAATTCACCCCTCCACTTT
.,TRBJ2-2,once,TRBV14,13,CASSQSHTGELFF,TGTGCCAGCAGCCAATCTCACACCGGGGAGCTGTTTTTT
.,TRBJ2-3,.,TRBV5-4,14,CASSERRNTDTQYF,TGTGCCAGCAGCGAGCGGAGGAACACAGATACGCAGTATTTT
TRBD2,TRBJ2-7,.,TRBV7-8,15,CASSLGRGVVYEQYF,TGTGCCAGCAGCTTAGGTCGGGGGGTCGTCTACGAGCAGTACTTC
TRBD1,TRBJ2-1,.,TRBV7-8,12,CASSAWDSEQFF,TGTGCCAGCAGCGCGTGGGACAGTGAGCAGTTCTTC
.,TRBJ1-1,.,TRBV18,16,CASSPWAGKDGTEAFF,TGTGCCAGCTCACCATGGGCAGGGAAAGACGGCACTGAAGCTTTCTTT
TRBD1,TRBJ1-4,once,TRBV5-4,15,CASSTRQGHNEKLFF,TGTGCCAGCAGCACAAGACAGGGCCATAATGAAAAACTGTTTTTT
.,TRBJ2-3,few,TRBV5-1,17,CASSLAIGADSTDTQYF,TGCGCCAGCAGCTTGGCGATAGGGGCAGACAGCACAGATACGCAGTATTTT
.,TRBJ1-5,.,TRBV7-3,13,CASSLTDGQPQHF,TGTGCCAGCAGCTTAACGGACGGGCAGCCCCAGCATTTT
TRBD1,TRBJ2-7,many,TRBV5-5,15,CASNFRGQGGDEQYF,TGTGCCAGCAACTTCCGGGGACAGGGCGGCGACGAGCAGTACTTC
.,TRBJ1-2,.,TRBV9,13,CASSVEEDYGYTF,TGTGCCAGCAGCGTAGAAGAGGACTATGGCTACACCTTC
TRBD2,TRBJ2-2,.,TRBV2,20,CASSVPGLAGGPSGTGELFF,TGTGCCAGCAGTGTCCCGGGACTAGCGGGAGGGCCCTCGGGCACCGGGGAGCTGTTTTTT
TRBD1,TRBJ1-5,.,TRBV6-5,14,CASSRQGSNQPQHF,TGTGCCAGCAGTCGACAGGGGAGCAATCAGCCCCAGCATTTT
TRBD2,TRBJ2-7,.,TRBV28,16,CASSHPSSGNVYEQYF,TGTGCCAGCAGTCACCCCTCTAGCGGGAACGTCTACGAGCAGTACTTC
TRBD1,TRBJ1-5,.,TRBV30,13,CAWSLQGAQPQHF,TGTGCCTGGAGTTTGCAGGGGGCCCAGCCCCAGCATTTT
.,TRBJ1-1,many,TRBV18,14,CASSPPNSYTEAFF,TGTGCCAGCTCACCACCGAACAGCTACACTGAAGCTTTCTTT
.,TRBJ2-5,.,TRBV10-3,13,CAISDPTGGEQYF,TGTGCCATCAGTGACCCGACAGGTGGGGAGCAGTACTTC